A selection of T cell receptor beta chains follows, all from one sample in a study of T cells after yellow fever vaccination. TCRdb recomputed calls from the 5' RACE reads with MiXCR, one row per CDR3 protein. Here the sample spans more than 350,000 distinct CDR3 sequences, around a tenth being singletons. The sample here was PBMCs, taken on the day of the first yellow fever vaccination. These receptors were collected from a young man who received the YFV17D yellow fever vaccine. Both conserved end residues are part of each CDR3. A D gene is named only where the DNA matches it firmly. A row's size may be missing; if present it is once, few, many or a size class.

v_call,d_call,clone_size,j_call,cdr3_nt,cdr3_aa
TRBV24-1,NA,NA,TRBJ1-5,TGTGCCACCAGCAAAGGGGGGTACAATCAGCCCCAGCATTTT,CATSKGGYNQPQHF
TRBV6-2/TRBV6-3,NA,few,TRBJ1-6,TGTGCCAGCAGATGGAAGGGCCCCATCGTAGGCCTCCACTTT,CASRWKGPIVGLHF
TRBV4-2,TRBD2,NA,TRBJ2-3,TGTGCCAGCAGCCAAGACTCGGGGGGAGCATTGGCAGATACGCAGTATTTT,CASSQDSGGALADTQYF
TRBV12-3/TRBV12-4,TRBD2,few,TRBJ2-3,TGTGCCAGCAGTTCCGAAACGATAAAGACTAGCGGGGGGTTTGATACGCAGTATTTT,CASSSETIKTSGGFDTQYF
TRBV6-1,TRBD1,NA,TRBJ1-1,TGTGCCAGCAGAACGTCCGCGGGACAGGGGAGGAGGGACACTGAAGCTTTCTTT,CASRTSAGQGRRDTEAFF
TRBV5-1,TRBD1,NA,TRBJ2-7,TGCGCCAGCAGCTTGGCCGGGACAGGGTCCGAGCAGTACTTC,CASSLAGTGSEQYF
TRBV5-1,TRBD2,few,TRBJ2-1,TGCGCCAGCAGCTTACTAGCGGGGGGGAATGAGCAGTTCTTC,CASSLLAGGNEQFF
TRBV12-3/TRBV12-4,TRBD1,few,TRBJ2-1,TGTGCCAGCAGCCCTACAGGGGTCTGGGGCAATGAGCAGTTCTTC,CASSPTGVWGNEQFF
TRBV2,TRBD2,NA,TRBJ2-2,TGTGCCCGAAAGACTAGCCGGGACACCGGGGAGCTGTTTTTT,CARKTSRDTGELFF
TRBV9,NA,few,TRBJ1-1,TGTGCCAGCAGCGCCGAAATAGGGGCTTCGAACACTGAAGCTTTCTTT,CASSAEIGASNTEAFF
TRBV10-3,NA,NA,TRBJ1-2,TGTGCCATCAGTGAGTTGTATGGCTACACCTTC,CAISELYGYTF
TRBV5-1,NA,NA,TRBJ1-5,TGCGCCAGCAGCTTGGTTGCAGGGGACTTGACCCAGCATTTT,CASSLVAGDLTQHF
TRBV7-2,TRBD1,many,TRBJ2-7,TGTGCCAGCAGCCTCGAGTCCGGGACAGGGACCGAGCAGTACTTC,CASSLESGTGTEQYF
TRBV12-3/TRBV12-4,NA,NA,TRBJ2-2,TGTGCCAGCAGACTCACTAGGGCCGGGGAGCTGTTTTTT,CASRLTRAGELFF
TRBV29-1,TRBD1,NA,TRBJ2-7,TGCAGCGTTGTCTTAGGACAGGGGGTTGTCGAGCAGTACTTC,CSVVLGQGVVEQYF
TRBV7-7,NA,few,TRBJ2-2,TGTGCCAGCAGCTTAGACGGACAGTACGGGGAGCTGTTTTTT,CASSLDGQYGELFF
TRBV20-1,NA,NA,TRBJ2-5,TGCAGTGCTCCCCGACTCGCGGGCGGGACCCAGTACTTC,CSAPRLAGGTQYF
TRBV3-1,TRBD2,few,TRBJ2-5,TGTGCCAGCAGCCCCACTAGCGGGACCTTCCAAGAGACCCAGTACTTC,CASSPTSGTFQETQYF
TRBV20-1,TRBD2,NA,TRBJ2-7,TGCAGTGCTAGAGCTGCGGAGGGAGGGGCCTACGAGCAGTACTTC,CSARAAEGGAYEQYF
TRBV21-1,NA,NA,TRBJ1-3,TGTGCCAGCAGCACAAAAGGCCGACAGAAGGGAAACACCATATATTTT,CASSTKGRQKGNTIYF
TRBV9,NA,NA,TRBJ2-1,TGTGCCAGCAGCGTAGGACAGACCAATGAGCAGTTCTTC,CASSVGQTNEQFF
TRBV5-1,TRBD1,NA,TRBJ1-3,TGCGCCAGCAGCGGGACAGGGGGCAGAAACACCATATATTTT,CASSGTGGRNTIYF
TRBV7-3,TRBD2,many,TRBJ2-3,TGTGCCAGCAGCCCCCGCCGGGGGGGGGGGCAGTATTTT,CASSPRRGGGQYF
TRBV11-1,TRBD1,NA,TRBJ2-1,TGTGCCAGCAGCAGTATCCGGGACAGGGGTAGTTCCTACAATGAGCAGTTCTTC,CASSSIRDRGSSYNEQFF
TRBV27,TRBD1,few,TRBJ2-1,TGTGCCAGCAGTCCCGTTGGGACAGGAGGGAGAAGTGAGCAGTTCTTC,CASSPVGTGGRSEQFF
TRBV6-5,TRBD1,few,TRBJ1-1,TGTGCCAGCGGCGGACAGGGACGGGCTTTCTTT,CASGGQGRAFF
TRBV20-1,NA,few,TRBJ1-3,TGCAGTGCCCCAGCACGGGGAGGTGGAAACACCATATATTTT,CSAPARGGGNTIYF
TRBV5-1,NA,NA,TRBJ1-6,TGCGCCAGCAGCCTTCAGGGTACAGTTTCACCCCTCCACTTT,CASSLQGTVSPLHF
TRBV30,NA,NA,TRBJ2-7,TGTGCCTGGAGTGTTTCCCTAGCGTACGAGCAGTACTTC,CAWSVSLAYEQYF
TRBV29-1,NA,NA,TRBJ1-2,TGCAGCGTGTCCCAGGGGTTGGGTGGCTACACCTTC,CSVSQGLGGYTF
TRBV4-3,NA,many,TRBJ1-2,TGCGCCAGCAGCCGCACAGGGTTTTCGGGTGTGGGTGGCTACACCTTC,CASSRTGFSGVGGYTF
TRBV4-1,NA,few,TRBJ1-2,TGCGCCAGCAGCCAAGTATCTGCTAACTATGGCTACACCTTC,CASSQVSANYGYTF
TRBV5-4,TRBD1,NA,TRBJ2-6,TGTGCCAGCAGCCCAGGGGGCGGTGGATTTGGGGCCAACGTCCTGACTTTC,CASSPGGGGFGANVLTF
TRBV20-1,TRBD2,few,TRBJ2-1,TGCAGTGCTAGAGATGCCCTAGCGGGCTCCTACAATGAGCAGTTCTTC,CSARDALAGSYNEQFF
TRBV4-3,NA,NA,TRBJ1-5,TGCGCCAGCAGCCAAGAGGGCGCAGGGAGGCAGCCCCAGCATTTT,CASSQEGAGRQPQHF
TRBV27,NA,few,TRBJ2-1,TGTGCCAGCAGTTTGGGGGTAATCGGCAATGAGCAGTTCTTC,CASSLGVIGNEQFF
TRBV20-1,TRBD1,few,TRBJ2-6,TGCAGTGCTAGAGAAGTAAGGACAGGGAGCTCTGGGGCCAACGTCCTGACTTTC,CSAREVRTGSSGANVLTF